This TCR beta chain comes out of a study of cytomegalovirus exposure and HLA in healthy donors. Study conclusions and caveats: Equally common other TCR beta chains were less clonally expanded than HLA-associated ones, a later analysis found.

Concerning this clone: What it recognizes is unknown.

The CDR3 consists of 13 residues. J was trimmed by 5 bases and V by 4 bases; bases with no gene match: 4. Germline lookup yields CDR1 SNHLY and CDR2 FYNNEI. PCR amplification relied on 60 Vbeta primers (plus 13 Jbeta primers). TCRdb's table, derived via immunoSEQ multiplex PCR, lists solely in-frame clones and lacks some. The sample gives fewer than 250,000 clones, 75% of which show up once; under 2% is in the top ten. The chain carries TRBV2 and TRBJ2-5, with 7 bases lining up with TRBD1. Source material: PBMCs. The source is a woman in her 30s in good health and CMV-seronegative. CDR3 DNA: TGTGCCAGCAGTGGGGACAGCCTGGAGACCCAGTACTTC. It translates to CASSGDSLETQYF.